Sequencing of this T cell receptor (beta chain) was carried out in a study of blood T cell repertoires in COVID-19. Across the study: The samples span acute and convalescent COVID-19 from the United States, Italy and Spain. T cells, B-cell-depleted T cells, or PBMCs provided the cDNA or gDNA that served as material.

Germline-derived CDR1 and CDR2 are MRHNA and SNTAGT. Trimming cost V 5 bases and J 0 bases; bases outside gene matches: 3. This CDR3 contains 15 residues. Methods used by the authors: Using reference gene primer amplification, nucleated cell counts were estimated. Generated by immunoSEQ multiplex PCR, the TCRdb table keeps only in-frame clones and is missing some. V and J calls and clone size come straight from that table; D and trimming were deduced from the DNA. The data contain about 89,000 clones, roughly 87% of them singletons. The sequenced material came from peripheral blood. This chain links TRBV6-4 with TRBJ2-3, with 9 nucleotides matching TRBD2. The receptor was isolated from a male donor with acute or convalescent COVID-19. This CDR3 reads CASSLAGTSTDTQYF. For the CDR3, the DNA is TGTGCCAGCAGTCTAGCGGGGACTAGCACAGATACGCAGTATTTT.